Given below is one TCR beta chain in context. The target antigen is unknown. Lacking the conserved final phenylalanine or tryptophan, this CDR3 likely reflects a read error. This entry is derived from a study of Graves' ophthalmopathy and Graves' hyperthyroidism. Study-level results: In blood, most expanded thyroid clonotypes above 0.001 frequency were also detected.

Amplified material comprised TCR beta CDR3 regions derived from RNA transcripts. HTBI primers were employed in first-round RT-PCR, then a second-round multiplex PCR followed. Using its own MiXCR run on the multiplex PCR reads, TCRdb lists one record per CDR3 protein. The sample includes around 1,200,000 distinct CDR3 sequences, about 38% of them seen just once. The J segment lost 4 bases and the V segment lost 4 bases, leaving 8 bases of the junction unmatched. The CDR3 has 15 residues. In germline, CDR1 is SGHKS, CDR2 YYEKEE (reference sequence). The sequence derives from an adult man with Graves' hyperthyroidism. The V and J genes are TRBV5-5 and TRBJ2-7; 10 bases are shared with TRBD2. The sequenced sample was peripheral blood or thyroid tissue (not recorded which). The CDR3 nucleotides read TGTGCCAGCAGCCTGGGGCTAGCGGGAGCGTACGAGCAGTACCTC. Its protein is CASSLGLAGAYEQYL.